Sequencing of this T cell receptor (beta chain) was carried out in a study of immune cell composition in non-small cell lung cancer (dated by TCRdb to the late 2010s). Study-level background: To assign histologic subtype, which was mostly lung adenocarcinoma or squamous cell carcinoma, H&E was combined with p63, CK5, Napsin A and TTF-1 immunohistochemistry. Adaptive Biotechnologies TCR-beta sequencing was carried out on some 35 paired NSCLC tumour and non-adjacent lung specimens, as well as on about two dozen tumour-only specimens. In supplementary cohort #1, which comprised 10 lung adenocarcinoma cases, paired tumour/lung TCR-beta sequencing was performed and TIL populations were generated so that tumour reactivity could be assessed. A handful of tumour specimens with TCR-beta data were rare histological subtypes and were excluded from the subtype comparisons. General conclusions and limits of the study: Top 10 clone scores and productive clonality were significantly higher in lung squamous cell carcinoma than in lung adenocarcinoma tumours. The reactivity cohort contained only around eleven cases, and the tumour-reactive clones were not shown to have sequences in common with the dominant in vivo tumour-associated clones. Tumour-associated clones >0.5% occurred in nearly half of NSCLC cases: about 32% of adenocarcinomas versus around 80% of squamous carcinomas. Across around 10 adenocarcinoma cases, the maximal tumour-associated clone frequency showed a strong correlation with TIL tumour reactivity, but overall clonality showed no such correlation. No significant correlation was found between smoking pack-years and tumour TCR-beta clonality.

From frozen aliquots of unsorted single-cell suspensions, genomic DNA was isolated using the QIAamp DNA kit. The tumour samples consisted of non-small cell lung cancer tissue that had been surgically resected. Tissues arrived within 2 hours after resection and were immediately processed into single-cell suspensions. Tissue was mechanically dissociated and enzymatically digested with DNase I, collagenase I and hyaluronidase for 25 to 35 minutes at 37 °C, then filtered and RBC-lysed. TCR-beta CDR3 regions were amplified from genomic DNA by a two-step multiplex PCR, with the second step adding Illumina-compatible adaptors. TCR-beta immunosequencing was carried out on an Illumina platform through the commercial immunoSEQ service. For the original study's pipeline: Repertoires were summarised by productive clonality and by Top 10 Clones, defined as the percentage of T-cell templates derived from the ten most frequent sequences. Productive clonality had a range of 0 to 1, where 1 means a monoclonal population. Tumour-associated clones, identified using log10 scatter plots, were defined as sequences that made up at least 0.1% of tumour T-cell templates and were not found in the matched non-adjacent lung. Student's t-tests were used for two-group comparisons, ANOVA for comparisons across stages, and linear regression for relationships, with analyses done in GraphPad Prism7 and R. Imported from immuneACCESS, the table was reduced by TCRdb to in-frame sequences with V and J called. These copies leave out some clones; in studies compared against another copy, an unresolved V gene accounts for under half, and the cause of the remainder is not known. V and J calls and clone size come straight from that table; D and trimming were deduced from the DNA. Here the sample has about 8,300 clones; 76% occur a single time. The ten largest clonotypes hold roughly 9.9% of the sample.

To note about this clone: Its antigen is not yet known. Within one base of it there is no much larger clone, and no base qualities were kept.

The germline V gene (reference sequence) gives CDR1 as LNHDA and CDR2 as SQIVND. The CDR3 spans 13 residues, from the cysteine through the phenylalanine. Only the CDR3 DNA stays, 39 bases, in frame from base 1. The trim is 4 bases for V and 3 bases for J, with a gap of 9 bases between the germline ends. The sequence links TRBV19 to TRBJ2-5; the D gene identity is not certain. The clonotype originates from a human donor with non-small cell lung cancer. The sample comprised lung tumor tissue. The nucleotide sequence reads TGTGCCAGTAGTACCCTGTTGGAAGAGACCCAGTACTTC. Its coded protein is CASSTLLEETQYF.